This passage covers 8 T cell receptor beta chains from one sample sequenced in a study of identical twins. TCRdb used MiXCR to reprocess the 5' RACE reads, holding one entry per CDR3 protein. This table holds approximately 190,000 distinct CDR3 sequences, less than 20% found once. The sample was also linked to a second study, of T cells expressing NK-cell markers.

Material: CD8+ T cells sorted from blood. The receptors here all came from a woman in her late teens or twenties in good health.

The chain couples TRBV7-2 to TRBJ2-5; D is unresolved. Trimming cost V 2 bases and J 3 bases, with 7 bases left between them. CDR3 length equals 13 residues. Germline CDR1 reads SGHTA; CDR2 reads FQGNSA. CDR3 bases: TGTGCCAGCAGCTTAAATAGCAAAGAGACCCAGTACTTC. Its protein is CASSLNSKETQYF.

The table lists this clonotype with a few counts. The chain carries TRBV6-4 and TRBJ2-1; 12 bases align to TRBD2. Trimming at V came to 0 bases and at J to 10 bases, leaving 4 bases not matched to a gene. Germline CDR1 MRHNA, CDR2 SNTAGT. The CDR3 totals 15 residues. CDR3 sequence (DNA): TGTGCCAGCAGTGACTCCTCTAGCGGGGGGGTCGAGCAGTTCTTC. As protein: CASSDSSSGGVEQFF.

The V gene is TRBV27, the J gene TRBJ2-5; possible D gene TRBD1, 5 bases. The CDR3 consists of 15 residues. Germline V gene data show CDR1 as MNHEY and CDR2 as SMNVEV (reference sequence). V dropped 2 bases and J dropped 2 bases, with 12 bases sitting between them. CDR3 nucleotides: TGTGCCAGCAGTTTAGTTCGGACATCGCAAGAGACCCAGTACTTC. The encoded protein is CASSLVRTSQETQYF.

A few counts support this clonotype. Written as DNA, the CDR3 is TGCAGTGCTAGCAGGAGCGGGGAGTCCTACAATGAGCAGTTCTTC. Its translation: CSASRSGESYNEQFF. V gene TRBV20-1 combines with J gene TRBJ2-1; 7 bases are shared with TRBD2. CDR1 and CDR2 (germline): DFQATT, SNEGSKA (reference sequence). After removal of 3 bases from V and 1 base from J, the junction contained 6 bases not matched to a gene. CDR3 length: 15 amino acids.

V is TRBV11-1 and J is TRBJ2-6; the D is unclear. Trimming removed 4 bases at V and 1 base at J, with 23 bases between. The CDR3 consists of 20 residues. The germline CDR1 and CDR2 sequences are SGHAT and FQDESV (reference sequence). CDR3 region: CASSSTVVSREGSGANVLTF. The CDR3 DNA is TGTGCCAGCAGCTCGACGGTGGTCAGTAGGGAAGGGTCTGGGGCCAACGTCCTGACTTTC.

Notes on this clonotype: An end of the junction differs from the germline gene, which may be a read error. The chain employs TRBV12-3 or TRBV12-4 and TRBJ1-1, with D possibly matching TRBD1 (5 bases). The CDR3 covers 17 residues. CDR3 residues: CACSLARGTASVSEAFF. In DNA form, the CDR3 reads TGTGCCTGCAGTTTAGCGCGAGGGACGGCGAGTGTATCTGAAGCTTTCTTT.

The genes are TRBV12-3 or TRBV12-4 and TRBJ2-7; 8 bases are a match to TRBD1. Germline trimming cut 6 bases from V and 7 bases from J; bases unmatched to any gene: 8. The CDR3 runs 13 residues. The CDR3 reads CASSPGTGIEQYF. CDR3 nucleotide sequence: TGTGCCAGCAGCCCCGGGACAGGTATTGAGCAGTACTTC.

This clonotype was recorded many times. The chain is built from TRBV12-3 or TRBV12-4 and TRBJ2-1; 9 nucleotides line up with TRBD2. The CDR3 is 16 residues long. V gave up 7 bases and J gave up 4 bases; unmatched junction bases: 11. CDR3 in DNA: TGTGCCAGCACCAAATGGGGGCGGGAGGGTTACAATGAGCAGTTCTTC. It translates to CASTKWGREGYNEQFF.